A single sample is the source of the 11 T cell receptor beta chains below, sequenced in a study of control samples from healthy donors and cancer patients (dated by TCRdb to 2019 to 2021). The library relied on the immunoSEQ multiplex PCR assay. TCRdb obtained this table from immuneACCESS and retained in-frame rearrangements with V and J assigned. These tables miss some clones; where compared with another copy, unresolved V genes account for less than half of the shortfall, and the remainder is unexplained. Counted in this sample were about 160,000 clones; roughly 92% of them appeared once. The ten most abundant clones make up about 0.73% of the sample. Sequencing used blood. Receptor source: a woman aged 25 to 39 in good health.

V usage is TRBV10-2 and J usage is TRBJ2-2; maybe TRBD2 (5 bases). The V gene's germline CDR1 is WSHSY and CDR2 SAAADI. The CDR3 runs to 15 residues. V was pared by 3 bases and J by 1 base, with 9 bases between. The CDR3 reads CASSEDYLNTGELFF. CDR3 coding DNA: TGCGCCAGCAGTGAAGACTACCTGAACACCGGGGAGCTGTTTTTT.

The CDR3 reads CASSRPDRYEQYF. CDR3 bases: TGTGCCAGCAGCCGCCCGGACAGGTACGAGCAGTACTTC. This chain connects TRBV5-4 to TRBJ2-7, with TRBD1 identical over 7 bases. Unmatched junction bases numbered 5, after V lost 4 bases and J lost 4 bases. The V gene's germline CDR1 is SGHNT and CDR2 YYREEE (reference sequence). There are 13 residues in the CDR3.

The CDR3: CASSSGESYNEQFF. The CDR3 coding sequence is TGTGCCAGCAGTTCGGGGGAGTCCTACAATGAGCAGTTCTTC. This sequence joins TRBV27 and TRBJ2-1; perhaps TRBD2 as D (6 bases). Per the germline V gene, CDR1 is MNHEY and CDR2 is SMNVEV (reference sequence). Trimming shortened V by 4 bases and J by 1 base, and 8 bases separated the two germline ends. The CDR3 runs to 14 residues.

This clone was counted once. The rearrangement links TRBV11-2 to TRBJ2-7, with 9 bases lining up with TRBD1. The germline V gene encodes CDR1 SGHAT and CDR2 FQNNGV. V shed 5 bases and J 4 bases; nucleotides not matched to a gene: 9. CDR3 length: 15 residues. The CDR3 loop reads CASSRGGQGTYEQYF. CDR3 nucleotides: TGTGCCAGCAGCCGAGGCGGACAGGGGACTTACGAGCAGTACTTC.

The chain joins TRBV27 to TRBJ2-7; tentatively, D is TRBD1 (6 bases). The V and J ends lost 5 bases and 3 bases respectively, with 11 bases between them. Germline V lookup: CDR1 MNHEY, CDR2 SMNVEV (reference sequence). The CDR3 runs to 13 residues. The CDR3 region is CASSPTGFYEQYF. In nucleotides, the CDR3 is TGTGCCAGCAGTCCCACAGGGTTCTACGAGCAGTACTTC.

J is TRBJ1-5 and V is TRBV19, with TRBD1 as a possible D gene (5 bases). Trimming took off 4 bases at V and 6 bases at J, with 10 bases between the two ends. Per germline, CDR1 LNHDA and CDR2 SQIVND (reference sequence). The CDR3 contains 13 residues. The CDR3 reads CASSTGGSQPQHF. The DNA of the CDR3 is TGTGCCAGTAGTACTGGGGGGAGTCAGCCCCAGCATTTT.

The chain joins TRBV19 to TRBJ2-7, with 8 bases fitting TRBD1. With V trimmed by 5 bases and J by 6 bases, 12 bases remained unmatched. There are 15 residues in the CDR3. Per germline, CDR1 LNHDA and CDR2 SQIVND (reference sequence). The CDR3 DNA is TGTGCCAGTAGTGGTGGGACAGGAGGGGCCTCCGAGCAGTACTTC. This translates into CASSGGTGGASEQYF.

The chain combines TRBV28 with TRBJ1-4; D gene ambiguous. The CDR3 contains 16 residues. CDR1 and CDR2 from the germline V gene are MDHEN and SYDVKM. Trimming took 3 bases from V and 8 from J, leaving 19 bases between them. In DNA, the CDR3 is TGTGCCAGCAGTTTTTTGGACGGGATCTATCGGGAAAAACTGTTTTTT. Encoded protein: CASSFLDGIYREKLFF.

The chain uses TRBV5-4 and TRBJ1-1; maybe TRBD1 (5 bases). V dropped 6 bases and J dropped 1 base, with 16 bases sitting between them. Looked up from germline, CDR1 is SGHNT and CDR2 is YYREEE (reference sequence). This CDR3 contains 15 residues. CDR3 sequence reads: CASTVPGRPNTEAFF. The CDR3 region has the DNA TGTGCCAGCACCGTTCCGGGACGCCCGAACACTGAAGCTTTCTTT.

The CDR3 is CASSSTGTASSGNTIYF. CDR3 bases: TGCGCCAGCAGTTCGACCGGGACGGCAAGCTCTGGAAACACCATATATTTT. The gene calls are TRBV5-1 and TRBJ1-3; TRBD1 is a possible D gene (5 bases). V lost 5 bases to trimming and J lost 0 bases, with 18 bases between them. This CDR3 contains 17 residues. Germline-derived CDR1 and CDR2 are SGHRS and YFSETQ. Full variable domain (outside the CDR3, taken from reference TRBV5-1 and TRBJ1-3): KAGVTQTPRYLIKTRGQQVTLSCSPISGHRSVSWYQQTPGQGLQFLFEYFSETQRNKGNFPGRFSGRQFSNSRSEMNVSTLELGDSALYLCASSSTGTASSGNTIYFGEGSWLTVV.

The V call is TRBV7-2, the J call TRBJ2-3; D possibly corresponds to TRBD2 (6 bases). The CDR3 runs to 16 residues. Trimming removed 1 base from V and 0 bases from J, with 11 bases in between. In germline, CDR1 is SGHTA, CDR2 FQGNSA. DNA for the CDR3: TGTGCCAGCAGCTTAGTCGGCGGGATGAGCACAGATACGCAGTATTTT. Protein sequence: CASSLVGGMSTDTQYF. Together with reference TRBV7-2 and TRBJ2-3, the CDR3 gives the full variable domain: GAGVSQSPSNKVTEKGKDVELRCDPISGHTALYWYRQSLGQGLEFLIYFQGNSAPDKSGLPSDRFSAERTGGSVSTLTIQRTQQEDSAVYLCASSLVGGMSTDTQYFGPGTRLTVL.